This T cell receptor (beta chain) derives from a study of T cell changes during pregnancy in multiple sclerosis. The repertoire was sequenced with immunoSEQ multiplex PCR; TCRdb's copy has only in-frame clones and lacks some. The sample carries about 56,000 clones, nearly 95% recorded once. CDR3 size: 14 residues. In germline, CDR1 is MNHNS, CDR2 SASEGT. V lost 5 bases to trimming and J lost 1 base, with 11 bases between them. The clonotype comes from a female donor with multiple sclerosis, enrolled in a pregnancy study. The chain links TRBV6-1 to TRBJ1-2, with D possibly being TRBD1 (6 bases). The material was CD4+ T cells from peripheral blood mononuclear cells, obtained in the third trimester of pregnancy. This CDR3 reads CASSKRTDNYGYTF. CDR3 DNA sequence: TGTGCCAGCAGTAAACGGACAGATAACTATGGCTACACCTTC.